What follows are 14 T cell receptor beta chains derived from one specimen sequenced in a study of PD-L1 blockade in urothelial cancer (dated by TCRdb to between 2016 and 2019). Receptors were amplified or captured by the immunoSEQ multiplex PCR assay. TCRdb limited this immuneACCESS table to in-frame rearrangements with V and J called. A share of clones is missing; checked studies link under half to unresolved V genes, and the rest is unexplained. Across this sample there are around 51,000 clones, with approximately 86% seen only once. The ten largest account for approximately 16% of the sample. This sample comprised PBMCs, obtained around atezolizumab (anti-PD-L1) treatment. The receptors derive from a man in his 60s with urothelial cancer.

The chain joins TRBV19 to TRBJ2-1, with 9 bases matching TRBD2. V shed 1 base, J shed 6 bases, and the junction held 4 bases outside the gene matches. Looked up from germline, CDR1 is LNHDA and CDR2 is SQIVND (reference sequence). The CDR3 contains 15 residues. The CDR3 is CASSIGGGAVNEQFF. In nucleotides, the CDR3 is TGTGCCAGTAGTATAGGCGGGGGGGCGGTCAATGAGCAGTTCTTC. The variable domain in full, with the rest retrieved from reference TRBV19 and TRBJ2-1, is DGGITQSPKYLFRKEGQNVTLSCEQNLNHDAMYWYRQDPGQGLRLIYYSQIVNDFQKGDIAEGYSVSREKKESFPLTVTSAQKNPTAFYLCASSIGGGAVNEQFFGPGTRLTVL.

The V and J genes are TRBV7-2 and TRBJ1-3, with TRBD1 as a possible D gene (5 bases). Germline loops: CDR1 SGHTA, CDR2 FQGNSA. The CDR3 has 16 amino acids. Trimming took 1 base from V and 7 from J, leaving 17 bases between them. The CDR3 here is CASSLGLRVIRNTIYF. CDR3 nucleotides: TGTGCCAGCAGCTTAGGACTCAGGGTGATAAGGAACACCATATATTTT.

The rearrangement joins TRBV6-6 to TRBJ1-2; D is possibly TRBD1 (6 bases). The CDR3 runs to 15 residues. Germline lookup yields CDR1 MNHNY and CDR2 SVGAGI (reference sequence). V was pared by 7 bases and J by 5 bases, with 20 bases between. CDR3 amino acids: CASIIPGGREYGYTF. The CDR3 DNA follows: TGTGCCAGCATCATCCCCGGGGGGCGGGAGTATGGCTACACCTTC.

The V call is TRBV6-5, the J call TRBJ2-5; 11 bases fit TRBD2. The CDR3 length is 15 residues. Germline V gene data show CDR1 as MNHEY and CDR2 as SVGAGI. V gave up 6 bases and J gave up 6 bases; unmatched junction bases: 9. The DNA of the CDR3 is TGTGCCAGCAGCCTGACTAGCGGGAATCCAAAGACCCAGTACTTC. Translated, it gives CASSLTSGNPKTQYF.

This clone occurred once. J is TRBJ1-2 and V is TRBV12-2. TRBV12-2 is assigned pseudogene status. This CDR3 has 15 residues. The CDR3 DNA follows: TGTGCAAGTCGCTTAGACTGGGAGGGTAACTATGGCTACACCTTC. It translates to CASRLDWEGNYGYTF.

Only one count was recorded for this clone. The rearrangement uses TRBV9 and TRBJ1-1, with D possibly TRBD1 on 6 matching bases. The germline V and J ends were trimmed by 2 bases and 1 base, with 9 bases remaining between them. The V gene's germline CDR1 is SGDLS and CDR2 YYNGEE. The CDR3 totals 14 residues. CDR3 in DNA: TGTGCCAGCAGCGTCGGGGGGCGGAACACTGAAGCTTTCTTT. Translated, it gives CASSVGGRNTEAFF.

V is TRBV6-5 and J is TRBJ1-2; perhaps TRBD1 as D (6 bases). There are 13 residues in the CDR3. Deletions cut 5 bases from V and 4 bases from J, with 11 bases between. Germline lookup yields CDR1 MNHEY and CDR2 SVGAGI. CDR3 DNA: TGTGCCAGCAGTGTACAGGGTGTCTATGGCTACACCTTC. The encoded protein is CASSVQGVYGYTF.

The chain joins TRBV4-2 to TRBJ1-4; D is unclear. The CDR3 consists of 13 residues. CDR1 is LGHNA and CDR2 is YNFKEQ in the germline V gene. V lost 1 base, J lost 8 bases, and 8 bases lay in between. The CDR3 nucleotides are TGTGCCAGCAGCCAAGTGAGGGAAGAAAAACTGTTTTTT. Translating gives CASSQVREEKLFF.

The rearrangement links TRBV5-1 to TRBJ1-1; 7 bases align to TRBD1. V dropped 4 bases and J dropped 7; count of bases not matched to a gene: 7. The CDR3 loop spans 13 amino acids. CDR1 and CDR2 from the germline V gene are SGHRS and YFSETQ. CDR3 region: CASSNTGAGEAFF. CDR3 nucleotide sequence: TGCGCCAGCAGCAATACAGGGGCGGGTGAAGCTTTCTTT.

J is TRBJ2-7 and V is TRBV4-2; 9 bases are a match to TRBD1. Germline assignment: CDR1 LGHNA and CDR2 YNFKEQ. This CDR3 region has 16 residues. The V segment lost 6 bases and the J segment 2 bases; nucleotides outside the gene matches: 11. The CDR3 DNA reads as TGTGCCAGCAGGCTGGTCGTGGGACAGGGTACCTACGAGCAGTACTTC. Translation: CASRLVVGQGTYEQYF.

This clone has a handful of counts. V and J are TRBV6-5 and TRBJ1-2, with D hard to call. Trimming left V 0 bases short and J 2 bases short, with 7 bases between. Germline CDR1 and CDR2: MNHEY and SVGAGI. This CDR3 is 14 amino acids long. CDR3: CASSYSRRNYGYTF. The DNA for the CDR3 is TGTGCCAGCAGTTACTCTCGCAGAAACTATGGCTACACCTTC.

The V gene is TRBV5-5, the J gene TRBJ2-2; maybe TRBD1 (5 bases). Germline CDR1 and CDR2: SGHKS and YYEKEE (reference sequence). The CDR3 sequence is 14 residues long. Trimming cost V 0 bases and J 5 bases, with 8 bases left between them. The CDR3 DNA reads TGTGCCAGCAGCTTGGACAGGCAGACCGGGGAGCTGTTTTTT. Its protein is CASSLDRQTGELFF. The entire variable domain, with the rest obtained from reference TRBV5-5 and TRBJ2-2, is as follows: DAGVTQSPTHLIKTRGQQVTLRCSPISGHKSVSWYQQVLGQGPQFIFQYYEKEERGRGNFPDRFSARQFPNYSSELNVNALLLGDSALYLCASSLDRQTGELFFGEGSRLTVL.

This chain connects TRBV10-3 to TRBJ1-2, with 7 bases lining up with TRBD1. V lost 6 bases to trimming and J lost 4 bases; unmatched junction nucleotides: 8. This CDR3 contains 14 residues. Germline CDR1 and CDR2: ENHRY and SYGVKD. CDR3 region: CAIRRDSEIYGYTF. CDR3 DNA sequence: TGTGCCATCAGAAGGGACAGCGAAATCTATGGCTACACCTTC.

The sample holds one count of this clone. The chain has TRBV7-6 and TRBJ1-1; 8 bases map to TRBD1. This CDR3 spans 16 amino acids. In germline, CDR1 is SGHVS, CDR2 FNYEAQ. J lost 7 bases, V lost 1 base, and 11 bases had no gene match. The CDR3 protein is CASSLGAWTGKFEAFF. CDR3 in DNA: TGTGCCAGCAGCTTAGGGGCATGGACAGGGAAGTTTGAAGCTTTCTTT.